The T cell receptor beta chain under discussion was sequenced for a study of response to subunit inactivated influenza vaccine. This CDR3 is built from 12 residues. Deletions cut 1 base from V and 7 bases from J, with 11 bases between. The germline gives CDR1 DFQATT, CDR2 SNEGSKA (reference sequence). One entry per CDR3 protein results from TCRdb running MiXCR on the RT-PCR reads. The sample gives about 580,000 distinct CDR3 sequences, around 13% of which show up once; more than 9.5% is in the top ten. This clonotype showed up just a few times. Its antigen is undetermined. Points from the study as a whole: The authors suggested that few new T cells are recruited per seasonal influenza vaccination.

The sequencing used PBMCs from blood, collected 12 days after vaccination. The sequence came from a man aged 45 to 65 who received an inactivated influenza vaccine. The V call is TRBV20-1, the J call TRBJ2-7; D is possibly TRBD2 (5 bases). The CDR3: CSARVWEREQYF. In DNA form, the CDR3 reads TGCAGTGCTAGAGTCTGGGAGAGGGAGCAGTACTTC.